One TCR beta chain is described in this entry. Study processing details: Reference gene primers were amplified, and this amplification served to estimate nucleated cell counts. The repertoire was sequenced with immunoSEQ multiplex PCR; TCRdb's copy has only in-frame clones and lacks some. V and J calls and clone size come straight from that table; D and trimming were deduced from the DNA. The data show around 270,000 clones, 75% to 90% seen once. These data originate in a study of blood T cell repertoires in COVID-19. Study at large: Italy, Spain and the United States were the sources of the convalescent and acute COVID-19 samples. Sources were T cells, B-cell-depleted T cells, or PBMCs; the material itself was cDNA or gDNA.

This CDR3 region has 12 residues. V lost 2 bases and J lost 7, with 9 bases in between. The TCR sequence derives from a man aged 25 to 45 with acute or convalescent COVID-19. What was sequenced was peripheral blood. This chain joins TRBV12-3 or TRBV12-4 and TRBJ2-7; maybe TRBD1 (5 bases). The CDR3 bases are TGTGCCAGCAGTTTATGGCAGGGTGAGCAGTACTTC. It translates to CASSLWQGEQYF.